This T cell receptor beta chain was sequenced for a study of blood T cells in healthy people across ages. V shed 2 bases and J shed 0 bases, with 5 bases lying between them. CDR1 MNHEY and CDR2 SVGAGI come from the germline V gene. The CDR3 covers 14 residues. This clonotype came up a few times. The second PCR ran about 6 to 12 cycles with a sample-barcoded 5' primer and J-beta primers. TCRdb reanalysed the 5' RACE reads using MiXCR and keeps one entry per CDR3 protein. The table includes 700,000 to 800,000 distinct CDR3 sequences, roughly 44% detected once. The V gene is TRBV6-5, the J gene TRBJ2-1; D call uncertain. The specimen sequenced was blood. This TCR derives from a woman aged 55-70 years in good health. The CDR3 loop reads CASSYAVSYNEQFF. Written as DNA, the CDR3 is TGTGCCAGCAGTTACGCGGTCTCCTACAATGAGCAGTTCTTC.